Listed here are 4 T cell receptor beta chains from one sample, sequenced in a study of blood T cell repertoires in COVID-19. Some clones are missing from TCRdb's copy, which holds only in-frame ones; the method was immunoSEQ multiplex PCR. The data contain about 18,000 clones, 81% of them seen just once; the ten biggest clones take up about 14%. Sequencing was performed on peripheral blood. The receptor set was obtained from a man aged 35 to 55 with active or convalescent COVID-19.

V and J are TRBV6-5 and TRBJ1-5, with 12 bases identical to TRBD1. The V gene's germline CDR1 is MNHEY and CDR2 SVGAGI. Trimming removed 7 bases from V and 3 bases from J; junction bases left unmatched: 4. The CDR3 runs to 15 residues. CDR3 bases: TGTGCCAGCACCTCGGGACAGGGGGCCAATCAGCCCCAGCATTTT. This translates into CASTSGQGANQPQHF.

V and J are TRBV6-1 and TRBJ2-3, with TRBD2 identical over 12 bases. Per germline, CDR1 MNHNS and CDR2 SASEGT. V lost 1 base and J lost 4; bases outside the gene matches: 0. CDR3 length equals 15 residues. DNA of the CDR3: TGTGCCAGCAGTGAAGGGACTAGCGGGGCAGATACGCAGTATTTT. As protein: CASSEGTSGADTQYF.

This sequence joins TRBV5-1 and TRBJ2-4; TRBD1 is a possible D gene (7 bases). V lost 4 bases, J lost 7 bases, and 12 bases lay in between. The CDR3 contains 13 residues. Per germline, CDR1 SGHRS and CDR2 YFSETQ. The DNA of the CDR3 is TGCGCCAGCAGCGCAGCAGGGGGGAACATTCAGTACTTC. Translated, it gives CASSAAGGNIQYF.

This clone was counted only a few times. This chain links TRBV30 with TRBJ2-7; D unresolved. Looked up from germline, CDR1 is GTSNPN and CDR2 is SVGIG (reference sequence). Trimming pared 3 bases from V and 2 bases from J, leaving 5 bases between. The CDR3 has 11 amino acids. The CDR3: CAWRSAYEQYF. The CDR3 DNA reads TGTGCCTGGAGGAGTGCCTACGAGCAGTACTTC.